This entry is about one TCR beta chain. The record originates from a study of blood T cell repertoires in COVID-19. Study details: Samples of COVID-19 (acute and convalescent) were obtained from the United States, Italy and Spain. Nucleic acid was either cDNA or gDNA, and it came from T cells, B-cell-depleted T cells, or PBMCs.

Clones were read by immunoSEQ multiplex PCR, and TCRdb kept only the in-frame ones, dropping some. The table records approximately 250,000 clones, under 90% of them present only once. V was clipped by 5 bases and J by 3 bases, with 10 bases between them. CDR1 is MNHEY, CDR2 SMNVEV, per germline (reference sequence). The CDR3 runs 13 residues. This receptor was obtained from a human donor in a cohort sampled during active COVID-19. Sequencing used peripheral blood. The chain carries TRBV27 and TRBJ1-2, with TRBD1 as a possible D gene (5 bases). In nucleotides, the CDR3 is TGTGCCAGCAGTCCGACAGCTCACTATGGCTACACCTTC. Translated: CASSPTAHYGYTF.